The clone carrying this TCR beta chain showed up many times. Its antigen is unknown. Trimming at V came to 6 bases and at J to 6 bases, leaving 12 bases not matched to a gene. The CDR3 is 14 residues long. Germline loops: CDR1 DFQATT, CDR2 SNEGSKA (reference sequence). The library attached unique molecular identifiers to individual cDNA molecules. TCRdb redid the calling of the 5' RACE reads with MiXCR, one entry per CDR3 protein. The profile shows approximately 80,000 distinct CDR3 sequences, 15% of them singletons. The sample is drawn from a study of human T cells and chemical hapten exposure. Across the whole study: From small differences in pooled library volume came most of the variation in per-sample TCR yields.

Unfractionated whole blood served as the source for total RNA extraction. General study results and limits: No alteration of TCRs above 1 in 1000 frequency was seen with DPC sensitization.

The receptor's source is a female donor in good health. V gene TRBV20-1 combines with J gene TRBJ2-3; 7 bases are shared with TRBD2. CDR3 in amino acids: CSALSAGEADTQYF. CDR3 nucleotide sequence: TGCAGTGCCCTATCGGCGGGGGAGGCCGATACGCAGTATTTT.